This T cell receptor (beta chain) was obtained from a study of T cell repertoires in cytomegalovirus infection. Study in general: Selected CMV epitopes included recently identified HLA-C-restricted ones as well as well-studied HLA-B-restricted ones. From public TCR beta signatures came an indication of both CMV infection and matching HLA type.

This clonotype was seen only a few times. Its target is not known. One entry per CDR3 protein results from TCRdb running MiXCR on the reads. Altogether approximately 110,000 distinct CDR3 sequences are present, 25% to 35% being singletons, with the ten largest covering under 70%. Broader study findings: The ex vivo response showed dominance by HLA-C-restricted CMV-specific TCR beta clonotypes.

The length of the CDR3 is 16 residues. The V and J ends lost 0 bases and 0 bases respectively, with 11 bases between them. Germline loops: CDR1 LNHNV, CDR2 YYDKDF (reference sequence). The clonotype was recovered from a human donor in good health (CMV status not recorded). Some clones in this sample may be carry-over from other donors' samples. Sample: CD8+ T cells from cultured PBMCs, taken from culture after CMV antigen stimulation. The chain is built from TRBV15 and TRBJ1-2; D remains ambiguous. This chain's CDR3 is CATSRDLDLTNYGYTF. DNA for the CDR3: TGTGCCACCAGCAGAGATTTGGACCTTACTAACTATGGCTACACCTTC.